A single T cell receptor (beta chain) is shown here with its context. No antigen is known for it. Assay: immunoSEQ multiplex PCR; the TCRdb copy retains only in-frame clones and omits some. Of around 1,900,000 clones listed, approximately 92% are singletons. The data were taken from a study of shared clonotypes between healthy human individuals. CDR1 MNHEY and CDR2 SMNVEV come from the germline V gene (reference sequence). CDR3 length: 15 amino acids. Between the trimmed V and J ends, which lost 5 bases and 1 base, there was a span of 14 bases. As defined, naive CD8 cells were CD45RO-negative and positively selected for CCR7, with terminally differentiated effector memory CD45RA+ cells excluded. Study conclusions and caveats: Expectations were that clonotype sharing among donors would be affected by sequencing depth.

This clonotype was sampled from a man aged 18-30 years in good health. Some clones in this sample may be carry-over from other donors' samples. The chain recombines TRBV27 with TRBJ1-2; D is unclear. The sequenced material came from naive CD8+ T cells from PBMCs. This chain's CDR3 is CASSPQRNLNYGYTF. CDR3 sequence (DNA): TGTGCCAGCAGTCCACAGAGAAACCTTAACTATGGCTACACCTTC.